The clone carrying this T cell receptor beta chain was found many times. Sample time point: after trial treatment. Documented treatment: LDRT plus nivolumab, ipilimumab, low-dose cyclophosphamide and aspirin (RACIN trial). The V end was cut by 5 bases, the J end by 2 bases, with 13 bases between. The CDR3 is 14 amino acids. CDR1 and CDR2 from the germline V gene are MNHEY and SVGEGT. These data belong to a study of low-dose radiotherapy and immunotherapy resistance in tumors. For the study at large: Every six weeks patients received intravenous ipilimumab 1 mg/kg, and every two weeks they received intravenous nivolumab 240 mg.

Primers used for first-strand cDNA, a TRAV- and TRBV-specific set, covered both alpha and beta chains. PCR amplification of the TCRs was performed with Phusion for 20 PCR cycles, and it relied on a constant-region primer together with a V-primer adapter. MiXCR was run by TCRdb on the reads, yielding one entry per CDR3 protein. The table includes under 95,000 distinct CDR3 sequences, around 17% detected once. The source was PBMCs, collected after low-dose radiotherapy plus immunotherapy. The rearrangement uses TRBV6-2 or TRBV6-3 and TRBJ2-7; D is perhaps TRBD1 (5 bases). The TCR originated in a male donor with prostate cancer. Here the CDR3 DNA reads TGTGCCAGCAGTCTAATAGGGGCCACCTACGAGCAGTACTTC. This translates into CASSLIGATYEQYF.